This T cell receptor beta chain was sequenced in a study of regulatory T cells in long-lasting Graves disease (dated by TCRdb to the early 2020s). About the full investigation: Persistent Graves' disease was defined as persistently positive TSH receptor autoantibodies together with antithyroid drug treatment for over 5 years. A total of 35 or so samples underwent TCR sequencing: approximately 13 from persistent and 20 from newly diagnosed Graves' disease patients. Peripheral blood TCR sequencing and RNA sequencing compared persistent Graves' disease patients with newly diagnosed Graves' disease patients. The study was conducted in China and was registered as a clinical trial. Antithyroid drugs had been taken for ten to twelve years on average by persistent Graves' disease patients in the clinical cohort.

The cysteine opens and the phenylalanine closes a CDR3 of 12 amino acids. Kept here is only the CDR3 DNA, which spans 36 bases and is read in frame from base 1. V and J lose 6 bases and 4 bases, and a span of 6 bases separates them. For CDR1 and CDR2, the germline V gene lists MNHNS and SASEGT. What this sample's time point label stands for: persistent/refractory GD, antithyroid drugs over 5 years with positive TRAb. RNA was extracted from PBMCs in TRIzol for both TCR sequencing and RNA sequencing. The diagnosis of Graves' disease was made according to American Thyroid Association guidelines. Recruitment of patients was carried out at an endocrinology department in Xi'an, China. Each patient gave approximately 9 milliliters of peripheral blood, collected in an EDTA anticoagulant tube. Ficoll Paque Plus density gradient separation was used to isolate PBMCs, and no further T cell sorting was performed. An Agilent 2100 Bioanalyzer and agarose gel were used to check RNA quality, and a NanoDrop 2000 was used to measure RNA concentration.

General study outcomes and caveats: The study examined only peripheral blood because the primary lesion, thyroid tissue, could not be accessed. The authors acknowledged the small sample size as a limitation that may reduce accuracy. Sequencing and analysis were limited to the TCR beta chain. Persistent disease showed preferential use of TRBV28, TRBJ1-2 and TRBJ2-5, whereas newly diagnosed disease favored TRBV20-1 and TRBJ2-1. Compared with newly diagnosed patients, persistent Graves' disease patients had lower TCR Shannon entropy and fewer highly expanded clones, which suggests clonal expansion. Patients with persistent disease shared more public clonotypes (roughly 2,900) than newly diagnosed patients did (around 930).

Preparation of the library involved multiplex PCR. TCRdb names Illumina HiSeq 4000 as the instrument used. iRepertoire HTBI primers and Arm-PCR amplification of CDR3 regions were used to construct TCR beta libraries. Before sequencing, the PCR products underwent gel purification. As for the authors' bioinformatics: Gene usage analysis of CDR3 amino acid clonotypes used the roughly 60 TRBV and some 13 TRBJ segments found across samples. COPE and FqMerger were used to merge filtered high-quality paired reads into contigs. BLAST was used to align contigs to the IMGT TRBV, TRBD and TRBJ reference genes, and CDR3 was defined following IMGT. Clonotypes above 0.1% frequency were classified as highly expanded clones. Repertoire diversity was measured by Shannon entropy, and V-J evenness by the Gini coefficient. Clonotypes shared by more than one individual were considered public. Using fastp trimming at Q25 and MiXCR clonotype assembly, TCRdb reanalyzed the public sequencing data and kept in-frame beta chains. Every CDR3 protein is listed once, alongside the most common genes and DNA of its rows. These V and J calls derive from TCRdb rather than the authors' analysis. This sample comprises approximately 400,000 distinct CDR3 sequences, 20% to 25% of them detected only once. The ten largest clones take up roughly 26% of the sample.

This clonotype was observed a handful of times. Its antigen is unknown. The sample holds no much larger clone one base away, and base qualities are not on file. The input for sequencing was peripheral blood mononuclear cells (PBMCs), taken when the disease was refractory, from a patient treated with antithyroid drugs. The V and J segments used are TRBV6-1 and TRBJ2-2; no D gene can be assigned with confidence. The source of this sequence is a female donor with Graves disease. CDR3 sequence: CASSKFTGELFF. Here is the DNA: TGTGCCAGCAGCAAGTTCACCGGGGAGCTGTTTTTT.